Below are 7 T cell receptor gamma chains sequenced from a single sample in a study of γδ T cells in repeated Plasmodium falciparum infection (dated by TCRdb to the early 2020s). The library was generated by multiplex PCR. Reads for this sample came from an Illumina MiSeq. In TCRdb, clones were called once more from the public reads by CATT, and rows of identical DNA were later combined. Recorded for this sample are tens of thousands of gamma-chain clones; 3% of them occurred a single time. The top ten clones comprise roughly a third of the sample. For bulk TCR repertoire analysis, Vgamma9/Vdelta2+ and Vdelta2-negative gammadelta T cell populations were isolated by flow sorting from peripheral blood mononuclear cells. Sequencing was carried out using gamma-delta T cells from blood. These receptors came from a pool of human donors (malaria-infected and uninfected, not separated).

Only a few counts were recorded for this clone. A read error is likely here: a far larger clone is one base away. At the DNA level, this CDR3 is encoded by other sequences in the same sample as well. The J segment was not called; the V segment is TRGV9. Germline V gene lookup returns CDR1 GITISATS and CDR2 ISYDGTV (reference sequence). The CDR3 extends over 12 amino acids. The DNA of the CDR3 is TGTGCCTTGTGGGAAGGGGACTATAAGAAGCTCTTT. This encodes CALWEGDYKKLF.

There are a few counts of this clone. With a far larger clone one base away, a read error is the likely cause. This specimen includes other DNA sequences encoding the same CDR3. The rearrangement links TRGV9 to TRGJP. No J gene was available from TCRdb, and it was assigned here by a germline match of the DNA. This CDR3 has 17 residues. The germline V gene encodes CDR1 GITISATS and CDR2 ISYDGTV (reference sequence). CDR3 nucleotide sequence: TGTGCCTTGTGGGAGGTGCGAAAAGAGTTGGGCAAGAAAATCAAGGTATTT. Protein: CALWEVRKELGKKIKVF.

This clone was counted only a few times. The TCRdb protein comes from a much larger clone and disagrees with this DNA's translation at residue 5, likely due to a read error; the protein given here is derived from the DNA. The J gene is TRGJ1 or TRGJ2, the V gene TRGV9. Matching the DNA to germline supplied the J gene, which TCRdb does not give. The CDR3 runs 15 residues. V trimming: 5 bases; J trimming: 5 bases; junction bases outside the gene matches: 15. In germline, CDR1 is GITISATS, CDR2 ISYDGTV (reference sequence). As DNA, the CDR3 is TGTGCCTTGTGGGCCCGCCTGCAAGGGAATTATAAGAAACTCTTT. It is translated as CALWARLQGNYKKLF.

Concerning this clone itself: The TCRdb record carries a much larger clone's protein, which differs from this DNA's translation at residue 5; a read error is the likely cause, and the protein listed here is the DNA translation. This chain links TRGV9 with TRGJ1 or TRGJ2. No J gene is reported in TCRdb; it was inferred here by comparing the DNA with germline. V shed 7 bases and J 0 bases; nucleotides not matched to a gene: 18. CDR1 is GITISATS and CDR2 is ISYDGTV in the germline V gene (reference sequence). This CDR3 comprises 17 residues. CDR3 loop: CALCIHNRQPNYYKKLF. The CDR3 region has the DNA TGTGCCTTGTGTATCCACAACCGACAACCGAATTATTATAAGAAACTCTTT.

This clone was recorded at least ten times. For this DNA, TCRdb reports the protein of a much larger clone, which diverges at residue 4, most likely from a read error; the protein presented here is translated directly from the DNA. The J gene is TRGJ1 or TRGJ2, the V gene TRGV2. CDR1 is EGSNGY and CDR2 is YDSYNSKV in the germline V gene. The length of the CDR3 is 13 residues. The CDR3 is CATRDGKDYKKLF. The CDR3 nucleotides read TGTGCCACCCGGGACGGCAAAGATTATAAGAAACTCTTT.

This clone was detected many times. The CDR3 bases are TGTGCCACCTGGGACAGGCCCCGGTGGATCAAGACGTTT. Its protein product is CATWDRPRWIKTF. The J gene is TRGJP2, the V gene TRGV3. Per germline, CDR1 VTNTFY and CDR2 YDVSTARD (reference sequence). J gave up 11 bases and V 0 bases, and 6 bases lay outside the gene matches. The CDR3 is made up of 13 amino acids.

To note about this clone: The protein TCRdb gives is from a much larger clone and does not agree with this DNA's translation at residue 13, likely a read error; the protein shown here comes from the DNA. The chain couples TRGV9 to TRGJ1 or TRGJ2. The CDR3 is 15 amino acids. CDR1 GITISATS and CDR2 ISYDGTV come from the germline V gene (reference sequence). CDR3 coding DNA: TGTGCCTTGTGGGAGGTGCACGAGAATTATTATAAGATACTCTTT. Translated: CALWEVHENYYKILF.